These 2 T cell receptor beta chains were all obtained from the same sample, sequenced in a study of OX40 agonist ivuxolimab in advanced cancers. The table came from immunoSEQ multiplex PCR; TCRdb's copy has only in-frame clones and leaves some out. The table has roughly 90,000 clones, just over 90% seen once; the top ten hold 0.71%. Sequences were derived from CD4+ or CD8+ T cells sorted from blood, sampled in a trial of the OX40 agonist ivuxolimab. These receptors were obtained from an adult with an advanced solid tumor such as melanoma, head and neck, liver or kidney cancer.

In its sample, this clone was seen a few times. This rearrangement joins TRBV7-9 to TRBJ1-2; D gene ambiguous. V was clipped by 0 bases and J by 4 bases, with 9 bases between them. The CDR3 is 14 amino acids. CDR1 SEHNR and CDR2 FQNEAQ come from the germline V gene (reference sequence). The CDR3 DNA is TGTGCCAGCAGCTTAGCCGGGCACGTCTATGGCTACACCTTC. It translates to CASSLAGHVYGYTF.

The V gene is TRBV4-1, the J gene TRBJ2-7; 8 bases are a match to TRBD2. Germline CDR1 reads MGHRA; CDR2 reads YSYEKL. The length of the CDR3 is 15 residues. Trimming took 0 bases from V and 6 from J; bases not matched to a gene: 7. The CDR3 loop reads CASSQEERGGSEQYF. For the CDR3, the DNA is TGCGCCAGCAGCCAAGAGGAACGGGGGGGCTCCGAGCAGTACTTC.